This T cell receptor beta chain was observed in a study of T cell responses to AZD1222 COVID-19 vaccine (dated by TCRdb to 2020 to 2023). Concerning the study at large: A total of 230 to 250 trial participants underwent TCR sequencing, of whom 207 received two doses of AZD1222 and about 25 received two doses of the MenACWY control vaccine. Trial participants were enrolled by age into 18-55, 56-69 and 70-plus year subgroups, with roughly 150, 30 and 60 TCR-sequenced participants respectively.

Reading the germline V gene gives CDR1 LGHNA and CDR2 YSLEER. The CDR3 spans 13 residues, from the cysteine through the phenylalanine. Only the CDR3 region is kept as DNA, spanning 39 bases read in frame from base 1. Deletion took 2 bases off V and 4 bases off J, with a span of 8 bases between the germline ends. The CDR3 regions of human TCRbeta chains were subjected to immunosequencing. Per the original workflow: Repertoire TCRs were matched against a reference library of SARS-CoV-2-specific TCRs generated with the MIRA antigen-specificity platform. Breadth was defined as the fraction of unique TCRs that were SARS-CoV-2-associated, and depth was defined as the fraction of total T cells that were SARS-CoV-2-associated. Using the MIRA data, each spike-specific TCR was mapped to the spike region that the TCR reacts to and placed in a CD4 or CD8 class. Log10-transformed breadth and depth values were compared by one-way ANOVA with Sidak's multiple comparisons tests. This is the immuneACCESS table as TCRdb keeps it, with only in-frame sequences that have V and J called. A part of the clones is gone; compared with another copy, unresolved V genes explain less than half, and the rest is unexplained. That table gives V, J and clone size, and the DNA gave D and trimming. Here the sample has 160,000 or so clones; approximately 90% occur a single time. The ten largest clones take up 5.5% to 8% of the sample.

What this sample's time point label stands for: sample from adult after SARS-CoV-2 infection, after symptom onset. A couple of convalescent COVID-19 patients, sampled after symptom onset from adults with prior SARS-CoV-2 infection, were also TCR-sequenced for comparison. The paper as a whole reports these results and caveats: Because no samples from the day 14 peak response were available, repertoires could be characterized only after the peak T cell response. The vaccine-associated CD4 TCRs covered the entire spike protein, and the dominant responses fell in regions 160-218 and 743-854. In the small 56-69-year group, the increase in depth fell short of significance, most likely because of low power. Only a handful of AZD1222 recipients were SARS-CoV-2 seropositive at baseline, limiting conclusions about previously exposed vaccinees. Participants were mostly white British and included more females than males, and it was suggested by the authors that clonal diversity may have been underestimated. After two AZD1222 doses, both the breadth and the depth of spike-specific TCRs were significantly higher than at day 0 and than in MenACWY recipients. Epitopes outside the regions mutated in the B.1.351 and B.1.1.7 variants were reportedly recognized by nearly half of the unique spike-specific TCRs.

On this clone itself: The antigen this receptor binds is unknown. It has no much larger one-base neighbor in the sample; base qualities were not kept.

The chain couples TRBV4-3 to TRBJ1-2; the D gene is not confidently resolved. This TCR derives from an adult who had recovered from COVID-19. The sample consisted of peripheral blood, taken after recovery from COVID-19. The DNA sequence is TGCGCCAGCAGCCAAAGGCCGGCCTATGGCTACACCTTC. This yields the protein CASSQRPAYGYTF.